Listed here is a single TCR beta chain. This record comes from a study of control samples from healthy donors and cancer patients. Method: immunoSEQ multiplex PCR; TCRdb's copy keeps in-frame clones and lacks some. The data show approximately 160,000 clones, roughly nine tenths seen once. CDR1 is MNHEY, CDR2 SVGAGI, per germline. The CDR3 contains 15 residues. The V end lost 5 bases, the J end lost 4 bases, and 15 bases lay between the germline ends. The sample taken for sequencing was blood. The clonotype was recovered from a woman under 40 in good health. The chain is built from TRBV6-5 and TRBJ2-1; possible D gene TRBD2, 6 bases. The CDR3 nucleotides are TGTGCCAGCAGTCCCGACCGGAGGGCTTACAATGAGCAGTTCTTC. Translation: CASSPDRRAYNEQFF.